This TCR beta chain was found in a study of cytomegalovirus exposure and HLA in healthy donors (dated by TCRdb to the late 2010s). With regard to the full study: An earlier analysis of about 560 of the donors reported approximately 260 Gb of sequence data and around 120 million unique TCR beta sequences obtained from roughly 180 million T cells. Around 320 gigabases of sequencing data and approximately 80 million unique TCR sequences were included in an early release covering under 650 HLA-typed donors. Of the 398 genotyped donors, 65% to 90% fell in the genetic ancestry cluster associated with self-reported Caucasian donors. The study aimed to test whether signatures of past pathogen exposure could be identified by cataloging public T cell receptors. The study used immunosequencing to profile the T cell repertoires of approximately 650 subjects and linked those repertoires to cytomegalovirus serostatus. Besides the first cohort of under 700 subjects, a separate validation cohort made up of over 95 different subjects was used. To predict cytomegalovirus infection status, the study brought together high-throughput TCR immunosequencing, statistical association of individual TCRs with disease status, and machine learning. In a later analysis, previously published TCR beta repertoires from fewer than 750 donors were re-analyzed and high-resolution HLA genotyping was added so that TCR occurrence patterns could be studied. The later analysis used no new phenotypic data to find candidate immune exposures, relying instead on TCR beta sequences and their occurrence across donors. An earlier analysis of a few hundred of the donors applied high-throughput TCR beta sequencing to assess whether each TCR beta V gene segment acted as functional or pseudogenic. Donor age, sex, ethnicity and CMV serostatus were compiled together with the repertoire data. A later genetic analysis used genome-wide SNP genotypes for about 65% of the 666 donors, treating that subset as a discovery cohort. All discovery cohort repertoires had been generated on a single sequencing platform. HLA typing covered class I and class II loci at four-digit resolution. The number of donors typed differed by locus, with about 629-630 for A, B, C, DRB1 and DQB1, around 500 for DQA1, 606 for DPA1, and over 400 for DPB1. Five DR-DQ haplotypes were handled as single units for association and clustering, since linkage in the cohort was strong. On average, around 240,000 unique TCR beta nucleotide sequences were sequenced per donor among roughly 430 genotyped donors of the cohort, with approximately 18% of those sequences being non-productive. What the research found in general, with its limitations: When HLA alleles, especially DR and DQ, strongly co-occurred, attributing TCR associations to individual alleles was difficult. The cohort was sequenced for TCR beta chains only, and without alpha or paired-chain data the features that could be detected were limited. A cluster of highly shared sequence variants was judged likely to be a technical artifact of the sequencing pipeline. The only immune exposure information available for the cohort was CMV serostatus. In both the original and validation cohorts, the classifier was reported to diagnose cytomegalovirus status with high specificity and sensitivity. HLA typing was unavailable for some donors at each locus, so association tests used only the typed subset. A further reported finding was that TCR beta sequences accurately predicted the HLA-A and HLA-B alleles for most subjects in the first cohort. Compared with the approximately 600-donor mean, donors in an Asian-associated ancestry cluster had fewer N-insertions in productive TCRs, according to a later genetic analysis. Correlated functional status among segregating V segments might reflect linkage disequilibrium, but an unknown experimental factor could not be ruled out. A later analysis associated about 18,000 TCR beta sequences with specific HLA alleles at a false discovery rate of 0.05. According to the authors, the approach could potentially be generalized to other disease states and immunological phenotypes. The study gave a list of more than 150 TCR beta chains associated with cytomegalovirus. In a later analysis, the rate of TCR association differed among HLA loci, with DRB1 alleles having the most associated TCRs and HLA-C alleles having the fewest. Roughly uniform sequencing depth across donors was assumed in presence/absence analyses, although this assumption may not hold. About 15 rarely observed V segments, including chromosome 9 orphons, were excluded from the earlier analysis of just under 600 of the donors because counts were too low. Some IMGT-functional V segments, including TRBV6-2 and TRBV6-3, could not be distinguished by the 87-base-pair reads and were therefore excluded. A later genetic analysis associated a missense DCLRE1C variant with V-gene and J-gene trimming of TCR beta chains, and an independent cohort replicated the association. In a later analysis, HLA-associated TCR beta chains showed more clonal expansion and lower generation probabilities than non-associated chains that were equally common. Most TCR sequences were seen in very few donors, while some public TCRs were found in many individuals. Several of the top co-occurrence clusters appeared to be linked to parvovirus B19, influenza, CMV and Epstein-Barr virus, according to a later analysis. According to a later analysis, most CMV-associated TCR beta chains appeared to be HLA-restricted, and the HLA associations seemed to be driven largely by CMV exposure. An earlier analysis of some 560 of the donors showed that most TCR beta V segments appeared in productive rearrangements either about 87% or about 30% of the time, which broadly matched IMGT annotations. Three of the identified cytomegalovirus-associated TCR beta chains were confirmed in vitro to be specific for cytomegalovirus antigens.

About this clone: What antigen it recognizes has not been identified. No much larger clone exists at a distance of one base, and base qualities are not known.

Per the germline V gene, SGHRS is the CDR1 and YFSETQ is the CDR2. V trim: 1 base; J trim: 5 bases; unmatched bases: 5. Including cysteine and phenylalanine, the CDR3 has 14 amino acids. The read is trimmed to its CDR3 DNA, 42 bases read in frame from base 1. The cohort was made up of around 720 healthy bone marrow donors. Cohort members were all nominally healthy when sampled, although unrecorded immune exposures were likely present. The donor tested CMV seronegative and was one of the 352 seronegative cohort members. Every donor gave a peripheral blood sample, and the peripheral blood mononuclear cells from that sample were used for TCR beta sequencing. Genomic DNA was extracted from the blood cell samples with the Qiagen DNeasy Blood Extraction Kit. The library relied on the immunoSEQ multiplex PCR assay. A mixture of 60 forward primers for TCR Vbeta segments and 13 reverse primers for TCR Jbeta segments was used in the multiplex PCR. The CDR3 region of rearranged TCR beta genes was amplified from genomic DNA with a multiplex PCR assay. On the Illumina HiSeq System, the amplified TCR beta libraries were sequenced as 87-base-pair reads. The source study handled its data this way. A later analysis counted approximately 84 million unique TCR beta chains across the approximately 700 repertoires, and 9 million to 14 million of these chains were shared by at least two donors. To remove PCR and sequencing errors, raw reads were error-corrected and collapsed into unique sequences using a nearest-neighbor algorithm that merged closely related sequences. V, D and J gene segments were assigned by aligning CDR3 sequences to IMGT reference sequences. For a sequence to be retained, a match of at least six nucleotides was required to both a V gene segment and a J gene segment. Rearrangements were classified as productive when the CDR3 lacked stop codons and remained in frame with V and J, and all other rearrangements were classified as non-productive. Following IMGT convention, CDR3 was defined as the stretch from the second conserved V-encoded cysteine up to the conserved J-encoded phenylalanine. Sequences without an unambiguous match to a single V gene segment were excluded from the earlier analysis of a few hundred of the donors. An earlier analysis of several hundred of the donors called V segments functional above 56.7% productive rearrangements and segregating when the between-donor standard deviation exceeded 5%. A statistical classification framework was built to diagnose cytomegalovirus status from the catalog of TCR beta chain sequences. V and J gene assignment, in a later analysis, came from comparing TCR nucleotide sequences with IMGT/GENE-DB human TR gene sequences. Using the TCRdist pipeline, a later analysis assigned CDR3 sequences along with most-parsimonious VDJ recombination scenarios. In a later analysis, each TCR beta chain was defined by its CDR3 amino acid sequence together with its V-gene family, and reads without a unique V-gene family were excluded. A later analysis removed roughly 590 highly shared, low-generation-probability nucleotide sequences to deal with suspected cross-contamination and a sequencing artifact. A later analysis calculated a clonal expansion index for each public chain from normalized within-repertoire ranks of inferred template counts. A later analysis computed generation probabilities with a VDJ recombination model fitted to out-of-frame rearrangements, and checked the results against IGoR. A later analysis scored TCR-TCR, TCR-HLA and TCR-CMV co-occurrence with hypergeometric tests, applying a repertoire-size bias correction to TCR pairs. False discovery rates were estimated in a later analysis by permuting HLA or CMV assignments 20 times. In a later analysis, co-occurring TCRs were grouped with DBSCAN, and TCRdist sequence similarity was added when clustering was performed within HLA-allele-positive subsets. For co-occurrence clustering, repertoires with fewer than 30,000 or more than 120,000 public chains were excluded, along with roughly 5 repertoires with anomalous nucleotide sharing. TCRdb holds this immuneACCESS table with in-frame rearrangements only. Some clones are missing; in checked studies, unresolved V genes explain under half, and the rest has no known cause. V and J calls plus clone size are reproduced from that table; the DNA served to infer D and trimming. In this sample the table shows approximately 150,000 clones, about 75% of which occur a single time. The ten most abundant clones make up approximately 0.66% of the sample.

The sequence links TRBV5-1 to TRBJ2-7; TRBD1 agrees with 8 junctional bases. The sequenced material came from PBMCs. The clonotype originates from a male donor in good health and CMV-seronegative. The CDR3 region has the sequence CASSLMQGANEQYF. Read as DNA, the sequence is TGCGCCAGCAGCTTGATGCAGGGGGCCAACGAGCAGTACTTC.